This TCR beta chain is drawn from a study of siplizumab effects on memory and regulatory T cells. Trimming stripped 2 bases from V and 5 bases from J, with 5 bases between. The germline V gene has CDR1 SEHNR and CDR2 FQNEAQ (reference sequence). The CDR3 has 12 residues. Some clones are missing from TCRdb's copy, which holds only in-frame ones; the method was immunoSEQ multiplex PCR. This sample has 50,000 to 70,000 clones, with around 96% found just once. The receptor comes from a human donor in good health. The rearrangement uses TRBV7-9 and TRBJ2-3, with unresolved D. Material for sequencing was naive CD8+ T cells sorted from blood. This CDR3 reads CASSLYVDTQYF. CDR3 coding DNA: TGTGCCAGCAGCTTATATGTAGATACGCAGTATTTT.